These 18 T cell receptor beta chains were all obtained from the same sample, sequenced in a study of blood T cell repertoires in COVID-19. The repertoire was sequenced with immunoSEQ multiplex PCR; TCRdb's copy has only in-frame clones and lacks some. The sample contains around 100,000 clones, roughly 84% of which appear only once. The sequencing sample was made of peripheral blood. The receptors here all came from a man in his 70s with active or convalescent COVID-19.

The rearrangement joins TRBV2 to TRBJ1-2; D gene ambiguous. Germline loops: CDR1 SNHLY, CDR2 FYNNEI. CDR3 length: 14 amino acids. V lost 2 bases and J 0 bases, leaving 7 bases between the germline ends. This CDR3 is CASSEYGANYGYTF. In DNA form, the CDR3 reads TGTGCCAGCAGTGAATATGGAGCTAACTATGGCTACACCTTC.

The count of this clone is one. The chain links TRBV5-3 to TRBJ1-4; tentative D call: TRBD1 (6 bases). TRBV5-3 carries the ORF label, with uncertain function. V was pared by 4 bases and J by 8 bases, with 15 bases between. CDR3 size: 14 residues. This CDR3 is CARSAVRQVEKLFF. The CDR3 DNA reads as TGTGCCAGAAGCGCCGTCAGACAGGTAGAAAAACTGTTTTTT.

The V and J genes are TRBV7-9 and TRBJ1-5; D remains unclear. The germline V and J ends were trimmed by 2 bases and 1 base, with 3 bases remaining between them. There are 13 residues in the CDR3. The germline gives CDR1 SEHNR, CDR2 FQNEAQ (reference sequence). The CDR3 reads CASSLSSNQPQHF. CDR3 DNA sequence: TGTGCCAGCAGCTTATCAAGCAATCAGCCCCAGCATTTT.

The chain links TRBV14 to TRBJ2-2; 7 bases line up with TRBD1. J lost 5 bases, V lost 3 bases, and 6 bases had no gene match. This CDR3 is built from 15 residues. CDR1 is SGHDN, CDR2 FVKESK, per germline. CDR3 loop: CASSQGNRGTGELFF. The CDR3 DNA reads TGTGCCAGCAGCCAGGGGAACAGGGGAACCGGGGAGCTGTTTTTT.

V gene TRBV6-5 combines with J gene TRBJ1-3; D unresolved. The germline V gene encodes CDR1 MNHEY and CDR2 SVGAGI. The germline V and J ends were trimmed by 2 bases and 0 bases, with 8 bases remaining between them. CDR3 length equals 15 residues. DNA of the CDR3: TGTGCCAGCAGTTACGACTCCGACTCTGGAAACACCATATATTTT. Translating gives CASSYDSDSGNTIYF.

The chain carries TRBV2 and TRBJ2-5; 9 bases line up with TRBD1. Germline lookup yields CDR1 SNHLY and CDR2 FYNNEI. The CDR3 covers 17 residues. Unmatched junction bases numbered 5, after V lost 0 bases and J lost 0 bases. CDR3 in DNA: TGTGCCAGCAGTGAAGCCACAGGGGGCATCGACCAAGAGACCCAGTACTTC. Its protein is CASSEATGGIDQETQYF.

The chain has TRBV6-5 and TRBJ2-3, with no clear D. V was cut by 2 bases and J by 6 bases, with 9 bases left in between. Germline loops: CDR1 MNHEY, CDR2 SVGAGI. This CDR3 comprises 13 residues. CDR3 protein: CASSYPGQDTQYF. In nucleotides, the CDR3 is TGTGCCAGCAGTTACCCAGGCCAGGATACGCAGTATTTT.

The CDR3 DNA follows: TGTGCCAGCAGCTCCTCTTGGGACAGGAAGCCGAAAGAAGCTTTCTTT. It encodes CASSSSWDRKPKEAFF. The rearrangement uses TRBV7-3 and TRBJ1-1, with TRBD1 identical over 8 bases. CDR3 size: 16 residues. Germline CDR1 and CDR2: SGHTA and FQGTGA. V dropped 4 bases and J dropped 8; count of bases not matched to a gene: 15.

The chain links TRBV6-5 to TRBJ1-5; TRBD1 aligns across 8 bases. The CDR3 length is 14 residues. Germline V CDR1 and CDR2: MNHEY, SVGAGI. Germline trimming cut 6 bases from V and 5 bases from J; bases unmatched to any gene: 6. CDR3: CASRFDRGDQPQHF. The CDR3 coding sequence is TGTGCCAGCAGGTTTGACAGGGGCGATCAGCCCCAGCATTTT.

The chain recombines TRBV5-5 with TRBJ2-1, with D possibly TRBD1 on 5 matching bases. The CDR3 runs 12 residues. Germline V gene data show CDR1 as SGHKS and CDR2 as YYEKEE (reference sequence). V dropped 4 bases and J dropped 9 bases, with 11 bases sitting between them. CDR3 sequence reads: CASSHSRGEQFF. CDR3 bases: TGTGCCAGCAGCCATAGTAGGGGTGAGCAGTTCTTC.

V and J are TRBV7-9 and TRBJ1-1; 10 positions match TRBD1. The germline CDR1 and CDR2 sequences are SEHNR and FQNEAQ (reference sequence). The CDR3 covers 15 residues. Germline trimming cut 3 bases from V and 3 bases from J; bases unmatched to any gene: 4. The CDR3 DNA sequence: TGTGCCAGCAGCTTGACAGGGGGCGGGCACACTGAAGCTTTCTTT. Translation: CASSLTGGGHTEAFF.

This chain joins TRBV7-3 and TRBJ2-3; D may be TRBD2 (5 bases). The V end was cut by 4 bases, the J end by 1 base, with 9 bases between. Germline V gene lookup returns CDR1 SGHTA and CDR2 FQGTGA. The CDR3 totals 14 residues. CDR3 in amino acids: CASSSAGGTDTQYF. CDR3 DNA: TGTGCCAGCAGCTCCGCCGGGGGCACAGATACGCAGTATTTT. The full variable domain, in which reference TRBV7-3 and TRBJ2-3 provide the parts outside the CDR3, is GAGVSQTPSNKVTEKGKYVELRCDPISGHTALYWYRQSLGQGPEFLIYFQGTGAADDSGLPNDRFFAVRPEGSVSTLKIQRTERGDSAVYLCASSSAGGTDTQYFGPGTRLTVL.

This sequence joins TRBV6-6 and TRBJ2-2; the match to TRBD1 covers 7 bases. Per germline, CDR1 MNHNY and CDR2 SVGAGI (reference sequence). This CDR3 region has 14 residues. J gave up 6 bases and V 7 bases, and 8 bases lay outside the gene matches. As DNA, the CDR3 is TGTGCCAGCAAGCGACAGGGCTGGGCCGGGGAGCTGTTTTTT. Protein product: CASKRQGWAGELFF.

The chain recombines TRBV27 with TRBJ2-3, with 10 positions matching TRBD1. Germline loops: CDR1 MNHEY, CDR2 SMNVEV (reference sequence). After removal of 4 bases from V and 2 bases from J, the junction contained 3 bases not matched to a gene. This CDR3 comprises 15 residues. DNA for the CDR3: TGTGCCAGCAGTTACGGGACAGGGGTCACAGATACGCAGTATTTT. Translated, it gives CASSYGTGVTDTQYF.

The chain combines TRBV11-2 with TRBJ2-1, with 9 bases that match TRBD1. Per germline, CDR1 SGHAT and CDR2 FQNNGV. With 5 bases clipped from V and 3 bases from J, the junction kept 8 bases outside the gene matches. The CDR3 runs 16 residues. CDR3 region: CASSIQQGAHYNEQFF. The CDR3 DNA sequence: TGTGCCAGCAGCATACAACAGGGGGCGCACTACAATGAGCAGTTCTTC.

The chain has TRBV6-1 and TRBJ1-2, with 9 bases lining up with TRBD1. The CDR3 runs 21 residues. J was trimmed by 2 bases and V by 2 bases; bases with no gene match: 21. Germline V gene lookup returns CDR1 MNHNS and CDR2 SASEGT. The CDR3 DNA reads as TGTGCCAGCAGTGAAACGCCAGCTTACAGGGGGCTTCAGACTTCGAACTATGGCTACACCTTC. As protein: CASSETPAYRGLQTSNYGYTF.

About this clone: This CDR3 is also generated by other DNA sequences in the sample. The V gene is TRBV7-3, the J gene TRBJ1-1; D is possibly TRBD1 (5 bases). Germline-derived CDR1 and CDR2 are SGHTA and FQGTGA. This CDR3 is built from 14 residues. The ends were cut back, 2 bases at V and 4 bases at J, with 11 bases in the middle. The DNA of the CDR3 is TGTGCCAGCAGCTTAGGACAAGCGGGCACTGAAGCTTTCTTT. This gives the protein CASSLGQAGTEAFF.

This chain connects TRBV9 to TRBJ2-7; a possible D gene is TRBD1 (6 bases). The CDR3 consists of 14 residues. Deletions cut 1 base from V and 6 bases from J, with 14 bases between. Germline V gene sequence: CDR1 SGDLS, CDR2 YYNGEE. The CDR3 is CASSVSEGESEQYF. In DNA form, the CDR3 reads TGTGCCAGCAGCGTATCAGAGGGGGAGAGCGAGCAGTACTTC.